Below are 5 T cell receptor beta chains sequenced from a single sample in a study of persistence of HIV-infected CD4 T cells. Cells were stimulated with CMV-infected fibroblast lysates at about 10 ug/mL. Sorted nonresponding memory CD4+ T cells were CD40L-negative, CD69-negative, CD45RO-high. Their antigens remain unidentified. This was the immunoSEQ version 4 assay in survey mode. TCRdb's table, derived via immunoSEQ multiplex PCR, lists solely in-frame clones and lacks some. The data hold fewer than 35,000 clones, with 82% observed a single time. Sequencing used CD4+ T cells sorted from PBMCs after roughly 18-hour stimulation, obtained from a patient who received antiretroviral therapy. Receptors were obtained from an adult woman with HIV who was CMV-seropositive.

The V call is TRBV19, the J call TRBJ2-7, with D perhaps matching TRBD1 (5 bases). The CDR3 loop spans 15 amino acids. Germline-derived CDR1 and CDR2 are LNHDA and SQIVND (reference sequence). Trimming removed 1 base from V and 1 base from J, with 11 bases in between. CDR3 protein: CASSIALGVSYEQYF. DNA of the CDR3: TGTGCCAGTAGTATAGCGCTAGGGGTGTCCTACGAGCAGTACTTC.

The gene calls are TRBV28 and TRBJ2-7; the match to TRBD2 covers 7 bases. The CDR3 spans 14 residues. In germline, CDR1 is MDHEN, CDR2 SYDVKM. V shed 3 bases and J 4 bases; nucleotides not matched to a gene: 6. The CDR3 region has the DNA TGTGCCAGCAGTTTTGGGCAGGGAGGGTACGAGCAGTACTTC. Residues: CASSFGQGGYEQYF.

The chain has TRBV19 and TRBJ1-6; perhaps TRBD1 as D (6 bases). The V gene's germline CDR1 is LNHDA and CDR2 SQIVND (reference sequence). The CDR3 totals 16 residues. V lost 10 bases to trimming and J lost 1 base, with 17 bases between them. This CDR3 is CATGTGIMSYNSPLHF. CDR3 nucleotide sequence: TGTGCCACAGGAACAGGGATTATGTCCTATAATTCACCCCTCCACTTT.

This sequence joins TRBV10-3 and TRBJ2-5; weak D call: TRBD2 (5 bases). The germline CDR1 and CDR2 sequences are ENHRY and SYGVKD. Trimming took off 4 bases at V and 4 bases at J, with 10 bases between the two ends. The CDR3 contains 13 residues. The CDR3 loop is CAISGAAAETQYF. In DNA, the CDR3 is TGTGCCATCAGTGGGGCAGCGGCAGAGACCCAGTACTTC.

V gene TRBV20-1 combines with J gene TRBJ1-1; possibly TRBD1 for D (6 bases). With 3 bases removed from V and 1 base from J, the gap between germline ends came to 12 bases. The CDR3 sequence is 14 residues long. Germline lookup yields CDR1 DFQATT and CDR2 SNEGSKA (reference sequence). The CDR3 is CSASLDRSNTEAFF. The CDR3, as DNA: TGCAGTGCTAGTTTAGACAGGTCGAACACTGAAGCTTTCTTT.